This is a list of T cell receptor beta chains from one sample in a study of blood T cell repertoires in COVID-19. Clones were read by immunoSEQ multiplex PCR, and TCRdb kept only the in-frame ones, dropping some. The sample has fewer than 250,000 clones; nearly 95% are singletons. The sequenced sample was peripheral blood. These receptors were collected from a man aged 25-40 years with COVID-19, enrolled during active disease. The CDR3 runs from the conserved cysteine through the conserved F or W. The order of the fields is clone size, V gene, D gene, J gene, CDR3 protein, CDR3 DNA. D genes are given only for firm matches. Clone size is not always given. Where it is, it says once, few, many or a class for expanded clones.

>NA|TRBV30|NA|TRBJ1-2
CAWSVDPPGLNGYTF
TGTGCCTGGAGTGTAGATCCCCCAGGGCTAAACGGCTACACCTTC
>NA|TRBV10-2|TRBD1|TRBJ2-7
CASSLGQVSYEQYF
TGCGCCAGCAGTCTGGGACAGGTCTCCTACGAGCAGTACTTC
>NA|TRBV30|NA|TRBJ1-6
CAWSNRAGSPLHF
TGTGCCTGGAGTAACAGGGCTGGTTCACCCCTCCACTTT
>NA|TRBV5-1|TRBD2|TRBJ2-2
CASSLAWRGGTGELFF
TGCGCCAGCAGCTTGGCTTGGCGGGGGGGCACCGGGGAGCTGTTTTTT
>NA|TRBV19|NA|TRBJ1-1
CASSMSMNTEAFF
TGTGCCAGTAGTATGAGCATGAACACTGAAGCTTTCTTT
>NA|TRBV11-1|NA|TRBJ2-1
CASSPWENEQFF
TGTGCCAGCAGCCCTTGGGAGAATGAGCAGTTCTTC
>NA|TRBV11-2|NA|TRBJ1-3
CASSLVAVKGANSGNTIYF
TGTGCCAGCAGCTTAGTCGCGGTTAAGGGAGCCAACTCTGGAAACACCATATATTTT
>NA|TRBV19|TRBD1|TRBJ1-1
CASSTPLQGAVTEAFF
TGTGCCAGTAGTACTCCCCTACAGGGGGCTGTCACTGAAGCTTTCTTT
>NA|TRBV2|NA|TRBJ1-1
CASSWGGTEAFF
TGTGCCAGCAGTTGGGGGGGTACTGAAGCTTTCTTT
>once|TRBV5-1|NA|TRBJ2-1
CASSLGGASSYNEQFF
TGCGCCAGCAGCTTGGGGGGCGCGAGCTCCTACAATGAGCAGTTCTTC
>NA|TRBV19|TRBD2|TRBJ2-3
CASSPTSGGPGSTDTQYF
TGTGCCAGTAGTCCTACTAGCGGGGGGCCCGGGAGCACAGATACGCAGTATTTT
>NA|TRBV5-5|NA|TRBJ1-5
CASSLEQVNQPQHF
TGTGCCAGCAGCTTGGAACAGGTCAATCAGCCCCAGCATTTT
>medium-sized|TRBV4-2|NA|TRBJ2-7
CASSQEEGGNYEQYF
TGTGCCAGCAGCCAAGAAGAGGGCGGAAACTACGAGCAGTACTTC
>NA|TRBV19|TRBD1|TRBJ1-5
CASSQGAGNQPQHF
TGTGCCAGTAGTCAGGGGGCGGGTAATCAGCCCCAGCATTTT
>NA|TRBV19|NA|TRBJ1-3
CASKERASSSGNTIYF
TGTGCCAGTAAGGAGAGAGCCTCGAGCTCTGGAAACACCATATATTTT
>NA|TRBV18|NA|TRBJ1-1
CASSPREAGEAFF
TGTGCCAGCTCACCACGGGAGGCGGGAGAAGCTTTCTTT
>NA|TRBV5-1|TRBD1|TRBJ1-3
CASSPEEGARLIRDF
TGCGCCAGCAGCCCCGAAGAGGGGGCGCGGCTTATCCGAGATTTT
>NA|TRBV5-1|TRBD1|TRBJ1-3
CASSLVGQGSGNTIYF
TGCGCCAGCAGCTTGGTGGGACAGGGCTCTGGAAACACCATATATTTT
>NA|TRBV19|NA|TRBJ1-1
CASSPSGQNSPEAFF
TGTGCCAGTAGTCCGAGTGGGCAGAACTCCCCTGAAGCTTTCTTT
>once|TRBV7-9|NA|TRBJ2-7
CASSPVWANYEQYF
TGTGCCAGCAGCCCCGTGTGGGCTAACTACGAGCAGTACTTC
>NA|TRBV19|TRBD1|TRBJ1-6
CASRGRDRQSPLHF
TGTGCCAGTAGGGGCCGGGACAGGCAGTCACCCCTCCACTTT
>few|TRBV11-2|TRBD2|TRBJ2-1
CASSLMAGGGHNEQFF
TGTGCCAGCAGCTTAATGGCCGGGGGGGGACACAATGAGCAGTTCTTC
>once|TRBV7-3|TRBD2|TRBJ2-3
CASSTLTSGGLNTDTQYF
TGTGCCAGCAGCACTTTGACTAGCGGGGGGCTCAACACAGATACGCAGTATTTT
>NA|TRBV11-1|NA|TRBJ2-7
CASATSRAGNYEQYF
TGTGCCAGCGCCACCTCTCGGGCGGGCAATTACGAGCAGTACTTC
>NA|TRBV21-1|NA|TRBJ2-7
CASTFFAYEQYF
TGTGCCAGCACCTTTTTTGCCTACGAGCAGTACTTC
>NA|TRBV14|NA|TRBJ2-3
CASSRDRNRQYF
TGTGCCAGCAGCCGAGACAGGAATCGTCAGTATTTT
>few|TRBV7-9|NA|TRBJ2-7
CASSYSGQNKQYF
TGTGCCAGCAGCTATAGTGGGCAGAACAAGCAGTACTTC
>NA|TRBV4-1|NA|TRBJ1-3
CASSQEFVGGSGNTIYF
TGCGCCAGCAGCCAAGAGTTCGTAGGGGGCTCTGGAAACACCATATATTTT